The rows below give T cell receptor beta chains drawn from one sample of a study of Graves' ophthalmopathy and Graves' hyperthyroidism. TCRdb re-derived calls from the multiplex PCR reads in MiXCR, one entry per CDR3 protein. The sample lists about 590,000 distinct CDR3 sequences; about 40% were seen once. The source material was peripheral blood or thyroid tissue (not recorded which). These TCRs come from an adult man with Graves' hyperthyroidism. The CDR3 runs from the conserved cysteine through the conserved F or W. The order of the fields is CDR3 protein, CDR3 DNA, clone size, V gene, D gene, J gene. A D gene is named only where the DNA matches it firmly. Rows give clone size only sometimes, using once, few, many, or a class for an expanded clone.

CDR3: CASRPGQGTQYF
DNA: TGTGCCAGCAGGCCCGGACAGGGGACCCAGTACTTC
size: .
V: TRBV12-3/TRBV12-4
D: TRBD1
J: TRBJ2-5

CDR3: CSARDGGTVRFDTEAFF
DNA: TGCAGTGCTAGAGATGGTGGGACAGTTCGATTTGACACTGAAGCTTTCTTT
size: many
V: TRBV20-1
D: TRBD1
J: TRBJ1-1

CDR3: CASSHRTYSNQPQHF
DNA: TGTGCCAGCAGTCATAGGACATATAGCAATCAGCCCCAGCATTTT
size: many
V: TRBV6-1
D: .
J: TRBJ1-5

CDR3: CATSRDLNYEQYF
DNA: TGTGCCACCAGCAGAGATCTCAACTACGAGCAGTACTTC
size: many
V: TRBV15
D: .
J: TRBJ2-7

CDR3: CSALTGTF
DNA: TGCAGTGCCCTGACAGGGACGTTC
size: .
V: TRBV20-1
D: TRBD1
J: TRBJ1-2

CDR3: CAWSSGTRNQPQHF
DNA: TGTGCCTGGAGTAGCGGGACACGCAATCAGCCCCAGCATTTT
size: .
V: TRBV30
D: .
J: TRBJ1-5

CDR3: CATSRGQGASQPQYF
DNA: TGTGCCACCAGCAGAGGGCAGGGGGCCAGTCAGCCCCAGTACTTC
size: .
V: TRBV15
D: TRBD1
J: TRBJ2-5

CDR3: CSVAVPNTGELFF
DNA: TGCAGCGTTGCGGTTCCGAACACCGGGGAGCTGTTTTTT
size: many
V: TRBV29-1
D: .
J: TRBJ2-2

CDR3: CATSRDRGKNQPQHF
DNA: TGTGCCACCAGCAGAGATAGAGGGAAGAATCAGCCCCAGCATTTT
size: many
V: TRBV15
D: .
J: TRBJ1-5

CDR3: CASSEEAAPSYNSPLHF
DNA: TGTGCCAGCAGTGAAGAGGCAGCCCCCTCTTATAATTCACCCCTCCACTTT
size: .
V: TRBV6-1
D: .
J: TRBJ1-6

CDR3: CATSRVGRGGRRSQPQHF
DNA: TGTGCCACCAGCAGAGTGGGTCGGGGGGGGCGAAGAAGTCAGCCCCAGCATTTT
size: many
V: TRBV15
D: .
J: TRBJ1-5

CDR3: CASSLYSLETDTQYF
DNA: TGTGCCAGCAGTTTGTACTCCTTGGAAACAGATACGCAGTATTTT
size: few
V: TRBV12-3/TRBV12-4
D: .
J: TRBJ2-3

CDR3: CASSIATSGVHGEQYF
DNA: TGTGCCAGTAGTATCGCGACTAGCGGGGTGCATGGCGAGCAGTACTTC
size: many
V: TRBV19
D: TRBD2
J: TRBJ2-7